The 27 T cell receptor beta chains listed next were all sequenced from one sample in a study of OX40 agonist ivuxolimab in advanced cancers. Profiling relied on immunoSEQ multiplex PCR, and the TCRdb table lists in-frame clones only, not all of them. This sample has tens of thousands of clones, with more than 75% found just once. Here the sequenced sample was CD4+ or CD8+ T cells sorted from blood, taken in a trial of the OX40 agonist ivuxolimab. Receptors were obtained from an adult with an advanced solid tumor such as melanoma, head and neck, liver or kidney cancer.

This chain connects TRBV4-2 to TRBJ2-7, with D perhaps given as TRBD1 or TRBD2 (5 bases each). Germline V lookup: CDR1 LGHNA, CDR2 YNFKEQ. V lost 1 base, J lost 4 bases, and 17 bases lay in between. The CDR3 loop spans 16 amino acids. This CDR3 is CASSQALRDQKYEQYF. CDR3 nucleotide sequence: TGTGCCAGCAGCCAAGCGCTTAGGGACCAAAAGTACGAGCAGTACTTC.

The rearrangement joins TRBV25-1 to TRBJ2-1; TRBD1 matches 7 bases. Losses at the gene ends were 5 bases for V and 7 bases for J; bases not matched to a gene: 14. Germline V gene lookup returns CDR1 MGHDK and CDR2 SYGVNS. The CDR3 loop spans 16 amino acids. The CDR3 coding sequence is TGTGCCAGCAGTTCATACCGGGACAGCGAGGGGAATGAGCAGTTCTTC. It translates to CASSSYRDSEGNEQFF.

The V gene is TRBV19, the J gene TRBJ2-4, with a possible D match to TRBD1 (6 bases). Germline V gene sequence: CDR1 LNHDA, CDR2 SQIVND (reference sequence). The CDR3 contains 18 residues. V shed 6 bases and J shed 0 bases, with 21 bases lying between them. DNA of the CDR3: TGTGCCAGTAGAACTTCCGGAGGACAGCAGATAGCCAAAAACATTCAGTACTTC. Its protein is CASRTSGGQQIAKNIQYF.

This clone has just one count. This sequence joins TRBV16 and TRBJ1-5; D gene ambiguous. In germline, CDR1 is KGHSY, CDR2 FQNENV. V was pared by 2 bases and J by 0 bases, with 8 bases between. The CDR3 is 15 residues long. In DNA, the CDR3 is TGTGCCAGCAGCCAAGGAGAATATAGCAATCAGCCCCAGCATTTT. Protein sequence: CASSQGEYSNQPQHF.

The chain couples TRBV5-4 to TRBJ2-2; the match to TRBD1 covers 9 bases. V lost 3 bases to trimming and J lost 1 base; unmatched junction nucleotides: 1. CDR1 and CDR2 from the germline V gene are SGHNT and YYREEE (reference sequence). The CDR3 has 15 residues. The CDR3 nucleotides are TGTGCCAGCAGCTGGGACAGGGAGAACACCGGGGAGCTGTTTTTT. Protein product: CASSWDRENTGELFF.

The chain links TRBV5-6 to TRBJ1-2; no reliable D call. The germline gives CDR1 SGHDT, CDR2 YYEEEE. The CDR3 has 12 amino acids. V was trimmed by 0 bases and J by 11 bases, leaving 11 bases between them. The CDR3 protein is CASSLVWSGYTF. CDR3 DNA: TGTGCCAGCAGCTTGGTCTGGTCGGGGTACACCTTC.

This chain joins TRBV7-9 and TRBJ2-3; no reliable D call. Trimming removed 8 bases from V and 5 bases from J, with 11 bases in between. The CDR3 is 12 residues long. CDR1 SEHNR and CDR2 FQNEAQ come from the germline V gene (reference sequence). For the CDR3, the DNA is TGTGCCAGCCCCCTTTCGGGAGATACGCAGTATTTT. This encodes CASPLSGDTQYF.

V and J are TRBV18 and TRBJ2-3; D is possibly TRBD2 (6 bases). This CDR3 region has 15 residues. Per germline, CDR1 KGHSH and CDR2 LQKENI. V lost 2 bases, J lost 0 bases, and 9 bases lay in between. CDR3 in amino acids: CASSPKGTSTDTQYF. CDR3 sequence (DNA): TGTGCCAGCTCACCAAAAGGGACTAGCACAGATACGCAGTATTTT.

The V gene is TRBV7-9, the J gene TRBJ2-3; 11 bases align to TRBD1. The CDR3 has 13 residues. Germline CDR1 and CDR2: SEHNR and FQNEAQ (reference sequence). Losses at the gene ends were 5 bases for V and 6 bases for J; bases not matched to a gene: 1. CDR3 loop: CASSGDRGDTQYF. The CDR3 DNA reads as TGTGCCAGCAGCGGGGACAGGGGGGATACGCAGTATTTT.

The CDR3 sequence is CASSREYNSPLHF. Written as DNA, the CDR3 is TGTGCCAGCAGCCGGGAATATAATTCACCCCTCCACTTT. The chain uses TRBV2 and TRBJ1-6; no clear D. The length of the CDR3 is 13 residues. Trimming took 6 bases from V and 4 from J, leaving 7 bases between them. The germline CDR1 and CDR2 sequences are SNHLY and FYNNEI. Supplemented by reference TRBV2 and TRBJ1-6, the full variable domain reads EPEVTQTPSHQVTQMGQEVILRCVPISNHLYFYWYRQILGQKVEFLVSFYNNEISEKSEIFDDQFSVERPDGSNFTLKIRSTKLEDSAMYFCASSREYNSPLHFGNGTRLTVT.

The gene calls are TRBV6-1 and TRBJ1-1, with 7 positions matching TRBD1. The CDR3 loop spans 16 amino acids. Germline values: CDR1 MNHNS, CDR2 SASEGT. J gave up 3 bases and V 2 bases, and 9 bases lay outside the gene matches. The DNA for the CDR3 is TGTGCCAGCAGTGAAATGGCGGGACAGCAACACACTGAAGCTTTCTTT. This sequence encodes CASSEMAGQQHTEAFF.

CDR3 amino acids: CASTLTGQITDTQYF. CDR3 DNA sequence: TGTGCCAGCACCTTAACCGGACAGATCACAGATACGCAGTATTTT. The chain joins TRBV28 to TRBJ2-3; D is perhaps TRBD1 (6 bases). V lost 7 bases to trimming and J lost 2 bases, with 16 bases between them. CDR3 size: 15 residues. Germline V gene sequence: CDR1 MDHEN, CDR2 SYDVKM.

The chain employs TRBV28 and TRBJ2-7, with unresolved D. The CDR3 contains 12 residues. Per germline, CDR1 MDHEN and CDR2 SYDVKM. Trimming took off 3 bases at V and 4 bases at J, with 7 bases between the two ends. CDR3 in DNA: TGTGCCAGCAGTTTGTACAGATACGAGCAGTACTTC. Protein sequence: CASSLYRYEQYF.

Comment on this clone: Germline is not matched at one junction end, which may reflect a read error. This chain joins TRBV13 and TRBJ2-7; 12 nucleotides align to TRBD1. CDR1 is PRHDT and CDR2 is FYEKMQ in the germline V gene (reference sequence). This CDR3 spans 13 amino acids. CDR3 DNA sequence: TGTGCCAGCAGCTTACGGGACAGGGGGCCCCCAGACTTC. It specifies CASSLRDRGPPDF.

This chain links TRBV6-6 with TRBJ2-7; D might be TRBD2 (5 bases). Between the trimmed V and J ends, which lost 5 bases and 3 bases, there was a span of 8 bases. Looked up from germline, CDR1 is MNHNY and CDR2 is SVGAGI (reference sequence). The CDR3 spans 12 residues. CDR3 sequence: CASSGSRYEQYF. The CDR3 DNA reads TGTGCCAGCAGTGGGAGTCGCTACGAGCAGTACTTC.

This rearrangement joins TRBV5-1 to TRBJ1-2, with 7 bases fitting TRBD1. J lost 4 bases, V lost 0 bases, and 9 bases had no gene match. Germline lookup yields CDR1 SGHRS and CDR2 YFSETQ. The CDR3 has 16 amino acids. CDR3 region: CASSLAGRQGPYGYTF. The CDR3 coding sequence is TGCGCCAGCAGCTTGGCGGGACGACAGGGTCCCTATGGCTACACCTTC.

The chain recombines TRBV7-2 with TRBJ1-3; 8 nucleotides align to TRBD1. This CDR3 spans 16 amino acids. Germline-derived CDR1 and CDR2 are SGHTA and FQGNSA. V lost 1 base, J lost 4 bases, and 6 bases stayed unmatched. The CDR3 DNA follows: TGTGCCAGCAGCTTAGGTCCAGGGGGCTCAGGAAACACCATATATTTT. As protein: CASSLGPGGSGNTIYF.

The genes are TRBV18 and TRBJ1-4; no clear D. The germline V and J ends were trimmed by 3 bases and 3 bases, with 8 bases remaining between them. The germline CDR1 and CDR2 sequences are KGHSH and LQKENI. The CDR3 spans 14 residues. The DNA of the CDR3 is TGTGCCAGCTCACCGGGGTCTTCTAATGAAAAACTGTTTTTT. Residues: CASSPGSSNEKLFF.

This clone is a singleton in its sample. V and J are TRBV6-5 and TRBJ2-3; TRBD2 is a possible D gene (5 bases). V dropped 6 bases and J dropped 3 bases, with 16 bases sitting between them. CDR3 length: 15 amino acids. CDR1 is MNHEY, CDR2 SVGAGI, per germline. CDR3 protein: CASSSGILGTDTQYF. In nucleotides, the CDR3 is TGTGCCAGCAGCTCCGGGATTCTCGGGACAGATACGCAGTATTTT.

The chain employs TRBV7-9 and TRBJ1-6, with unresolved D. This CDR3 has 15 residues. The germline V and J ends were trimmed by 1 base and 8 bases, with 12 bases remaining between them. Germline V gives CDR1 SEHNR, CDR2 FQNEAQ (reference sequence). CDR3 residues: CASSLVGENYSPLHF. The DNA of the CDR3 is TGTGCCAGCAGCTTAGTCGGGGAAAACTATTCACCCCTCCACTTT.

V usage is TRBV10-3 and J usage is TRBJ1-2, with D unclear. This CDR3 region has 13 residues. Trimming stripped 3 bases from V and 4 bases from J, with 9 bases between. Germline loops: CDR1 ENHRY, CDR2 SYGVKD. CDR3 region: CAISEEPGYGYTF. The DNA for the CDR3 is TGTGCCATCAGTGAAGAACCCGGCTATGGCTACACCTTC.

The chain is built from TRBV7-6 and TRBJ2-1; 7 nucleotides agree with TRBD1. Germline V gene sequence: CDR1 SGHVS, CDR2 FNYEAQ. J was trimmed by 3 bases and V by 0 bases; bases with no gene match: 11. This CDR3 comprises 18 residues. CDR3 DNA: TGTGCCAGCAGCTTAGCGCTGACAGGGTTCGATCTCTACAATGAGCAGTTCTTC. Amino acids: CASSLALTGFDLYNEQFF.

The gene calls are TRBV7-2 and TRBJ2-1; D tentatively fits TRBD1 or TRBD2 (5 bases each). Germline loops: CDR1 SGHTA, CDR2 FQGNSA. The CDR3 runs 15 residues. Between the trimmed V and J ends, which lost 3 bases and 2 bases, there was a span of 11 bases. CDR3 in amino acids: CASSFRGVPYNEQFF. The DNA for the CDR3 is TGTGCCAGCAGCTTCCGAGGGGTGCCCTACAATGAGCAGTTCTTC.

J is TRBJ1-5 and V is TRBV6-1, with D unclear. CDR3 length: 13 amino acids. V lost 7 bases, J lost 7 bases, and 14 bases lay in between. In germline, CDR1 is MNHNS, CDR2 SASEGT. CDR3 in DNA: TGTGCCAGCACCTTCGGGTTGTGGCAGCCCCAGCATTTT. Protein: CASTFGLWQPQHF.

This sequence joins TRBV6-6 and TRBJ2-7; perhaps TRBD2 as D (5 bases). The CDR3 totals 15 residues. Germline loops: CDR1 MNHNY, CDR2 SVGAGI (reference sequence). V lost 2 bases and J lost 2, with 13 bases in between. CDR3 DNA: TGTGCCAGCAGTTACAGTGCCGGGATTACCTACGAGCAGTACTTC. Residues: CASSYSAGITYEQYF.

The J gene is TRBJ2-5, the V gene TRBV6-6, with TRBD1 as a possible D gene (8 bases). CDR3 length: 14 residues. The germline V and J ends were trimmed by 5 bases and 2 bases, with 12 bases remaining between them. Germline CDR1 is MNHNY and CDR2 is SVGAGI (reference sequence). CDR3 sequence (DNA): TGTGCCAGCAGTCCACAGGGGGGGCAAGAGACCCAGTACTTC. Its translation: CASSPQGGQETQYF.

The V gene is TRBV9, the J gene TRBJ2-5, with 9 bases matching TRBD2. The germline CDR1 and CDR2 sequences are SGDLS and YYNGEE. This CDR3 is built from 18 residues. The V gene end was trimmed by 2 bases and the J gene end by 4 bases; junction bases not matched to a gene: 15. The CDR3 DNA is TGTGCCAGCAGCGTGGGAATTTTAGCGGGAGTGCAGGGAGAGACCCAGTACTTC. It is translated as CASSVGILAGVQGETQYF.